The sequence of this T cell receptor beta chain was determined in a study of T cells after yellow fever vaccination. Whole-study context: Among memory cells, EM, EMRA, CM and Tscm subsets were sorted using CD3, CD45RA, CCR7 and CD95. Preparation used SMART-Seq v4 Ultra Low Input for the low-cell-number fractions. Study-level findings and limits: Re-detected after boosting: most primary clones, around 97% of CD4 and 75% to 90% of CD8. For sorted memory subsets on day 0, almost all vaccine-responding clonotypes were undetectable.

This CDR3 region has 11 residues. Per the germline V gene, CDR1 is SNHLY and CDR2 is FYNNEI. With 8 bases removed from V and 2 bases from J, the gap between germline ends came to 6 bases. A single record per CDR3 protein comes from TCRdb applying MiXCR to the 5' RACE reads. The profile shows approximately 47,000 distinct CDR3 sequences, over 5.5% of them singletons. In its sample, this clonotype was seen many times. This sequence was found in a man aged 25 to 45 who received the YFV17D yellow fever vaccine. V is TRBV2 and J is TRBJ1-1; D not certain. Sequenced material: PBMCs, either bulk or a sorted T-cell subset (CD4+, CD8+, memory, or dextramer-sorted; not recorded which), taken 45 days after the yellow fever booster vaccination. CDR3 DNA: TGTGCCAGCCTTATTAACACTGAAGCTTTCTTT. This gives the protein CASLINTEAFF. The full variable domain, with the rest looked up from reference TRBV2 and TRBJ1-1, is EPEVTQTPSHQVTQMGQEVILRCVPISNHLYFYWYRQILGQKVEFLVSFYNNEISEKSEIFDDQFSVERPDGSNFTLKIRSTKLEDSAMYFCASLINTEAFFGQGTRLTVV.